At least ten counts were recorded for the clone carrying this TCR beta chain. The target antigen is unknown. Amplification of TCR beta CDR3 regions used RNA as the template. HTBI primers were used for first-round RT-PCR of the TCR CDR3. Each CDR3 protein is one row after TCRdb ran MiXCR on the multiplex PCR reads. Of around 350,000 distinct CDR3 sequences listed, roughly an eighth are singletons. The source of the sample is a study of T cells in Graves' hyperthyroidism and ophthalmopathy. Study overall: Peripheral blood was drawn at first diagnosis, prior to all treatment. Study outcomes and limitations: Among thyroid clonotypes expanded above 0.001, most also appeared in blood. Ophthalmopathy got predicted by the model a median about six months before its onset.

The diagnostic basis comprised clinical symptoms, serum thyroxine and TRAb, thyroid ultrasound and orbital computed tomography. CDR1 and CDR2 (germline): LGHDT, YNNKEL (reference sequence). The CDR3 contains 14 residues. J gave up 2 bases and V 5 bases, and 5 bases lay outside the gene matches. Sequencing was done on a sample of blood. This clonotype was sampled from a woman aged 18 to 35 with Graves' hyperthyroidism. V gene TRBV3-1 combines with J gene TRBJ2-7; 8 bases match TRBD1. This chain's CDR3 is CASSVRQGPYEQYF. CDR3 sequence (DNA): TGTGCCAGCAGCGTACGACAGGGGCCCTACGAGCAGTACTTC.